This entry lists 24 T cell receptor beta chains sequenced from one sample in a study of technical replicates of blood from a few donors. Only in-frame clones appear in the TCRdb table, and some are missing; sequencing was by immunoSEQ multiplex PCR. The repertoire includes 50,000 to 65,000 clones, nearly 95% of them detected once, and 4.3% sits in the top ten. The sequencing sample was made of PBMCs. The receptors here all came from a human donor in good health. Some clones in this sample may be carry-over from other donors' samples.

This chain joins TRBV7-2 and TRBJ2-4, with D hard to call. V lost 1 base, J lost 0 bases, and 7 bases lay in between. This CDR3 spans 15 amino acids. Germline V gives CDR1 SGHTA, CDR2 FQGNSA. CDR3 coding DNA: TGTGCCAGCAGCTTAGGGAGCCTAGCCAAAAACATTCAGTACTTC. Its protein product is CASSLGSLAKNIQYF.

This chain joins TRBV10-3 and TRBJ1-5; weak D call: TRBD1 (5 bases). V lost 5 bases and J 0 bases, leaving 11 bases between the germline ends. Germline-derived CDR1 and CDR2 are ENHRY and SYGVKD. The CDR3 sequence is 15 residues long. The CDR3 reads CAISKTDGSNQPQHF. The CDR3 DNA reads TGTGCCATCAGTAAGACAGACGGTAGCAATCAGCCCCAGCATTTT.

V gene TRBV7-8 combines with J gene TRBJ2-7; 8 nucleotides line up with TRBD1. V shed 5 bases and J 5 bases; nucleotides not matched to a gene: 5. The CDR3 consists of 13 residues. CDR1 and CDR2 from the germline V gene are SGHVS and FQNEAQ. The CDR3 here is CASSADREHEQYF. For the CDR3, the DNA is TGTGCCAGCAGCGCGGACAGGGAACACGAGCAGTACTTC.

CDR3 sequence: CASSVQGDYGYTF. The CDR3 nucleotides are TGTGCCAGCAGTGTCCAGGGGGACTATGGCTACACCTTC. The V and J genes are TRBV6-6 and TRBJ1-2, with TRBD1 matching 7 bases. Trimming removed 5 bases from V and 3 bases from J; junction bases left unmatched: 3. Germline assignment: CDR1 MNHNY and CDR2 SVGAGI (reference sequence). The CDR3 runs 13 residues.

This chain uses TRBV30 with TRBJ1-2; 7 bases map to TRBD1. Germline-derived CDR1 and CDR2 are GTSNPN and SVGIG (reference sequence). V lost 2 bases, J lost 5 bases, and 8 bases stayed unmatched. The CDR3 extends over 14 amino acids. This chain's CDR3 is CAWSPTGQPYGYTF. CDR3 in DNA: TGTGCCTGGAGTCCAACGGGACAGCCGTATGGCTACACCTTC. Variable domain in full (rest from reference TRBV30 and TRBJ1-2): SQTIHQWPATLVQPVGSPLSLECTVEGTSNPNLYWYRQAAGRGLQLLFYSVGIGQISSEVPQNLSASRPQDRQFILSSKKLLLSDSGFYLCAWSPTGQPYGYTFGSGTRLTVV.

J is TRBJ1-1 and V is TRBV6-5; D unresolved. Trimming removed 2 bases from V and 1 base from J, with 8 bases in between. CDR1 is MNHEY, CDR2 SVGAGI, per germline. The CDR3 consists of 14 residues. As DNA, the CDR3 is TGTGCCAGCAGTTACGAGGGATGGAACACTGAAGCTTTCTTT. The encoded protein is CASSYEGWNTEAFF.

This clone was detected once. The V and J genes are TRBV11-2 and TRBJ2-3; TRBD1 agrees at 7 bases. Germline V gene data show CDR1 as SGHAT and CDR2 as FQNNGV. J was trimmed by 4 bases and V by 2 bases; bases with no gene match: 12. The CDR3 extends over 17 amino acids. The CDR3 loop is CASSLLGTTGPADTQYF. For the CDR3, the DNA is TGTGCCAGCAGCTTATTAGGGACGACAGGGCCCGCAGATACGCAGTATTTT.

The V call is TRBV7-9, the J call TRBJ2-3; D gene uncertain. Germline lookup yields CDR1 SEHNR and CDR2 FQNEAQ (reference sequence). The germline V and J ends were trimmed by 5 bases and 8 bases, with 17 bases remaining between them. The CDR3 contains 14 residues. The CDR3 region is CASSPPSRGGTQYF. DNA of the CDR3: TGTGCCAGCAGCCCCCCCTCCCGAGGCGGTACGCAGTATTTT.

The V and J genes are TRBV4-3 and TRBJ2-7; 8 bases line up with TRBD2. J lost 5 bases, V lost 2 bases, and 5 bases had no gene match. The germline V gene has CDR1 LGHNA and CDR2 YSLEER. CDR3 length equals 14 residues. The CDR3 reads CASSQSGGRDEQYF. For the CDR3, the DNA is TGCGCCAGCAGCCAATCGGGGGGGCGCGACGAGCAGTACTTC.

The CDR3 sequence is CASSLAPDRFSYGYTF. The DNA for the CDR3 is TGTGCCAGCAGCCTAGCCCCCGACAGGTTTTCGTATGGCTACACCTTC. This rearrangement joins TRBV7-3 to TRBJ1-2; D possibly corresponds to TRBD1 (6 bases). Between the trimmed V and J ends, which lost 5 bases and 5 bases, there was a span of 21 bases. The V gene's germline CDR1 is SGHTA and CDR2 FQGTGA. CDR3 length: 16 residues. The variable domain in full, with the rest retrieved from reference TRBV7-3 and TRBJ1-2, is GAGVSQTPSNKVTEKGKYVELRCDPISGHTALYWYRQSLGQGPEFLIYFQGTGAADDSGLPNDRFFAVRPEGSVSTLKIQRTERGDSAVYLCASSLAPDRFSYGYTFGSGTRLTVV.

The chain is built from TRBV5-1 and TRBJ2-1; TRBD2 might be the D (6 bases). V dropped 3 bases and J dropped 0 bases, with 10 bases sitting between them. The CDR3 consists of 15 residues. Germline V gene sequence: CDR1 SGHRS, CDR2 YFSETQ. The CDR3 is CASSYGSSSYNEQFF. The CDR3 nucleotides read TGCGCCAGCAGCTACGGGAGTAGCTCCTACAATGAGCAGTTCTTC.

In nucleotides, the CDR3 is TGTGCCAGCAGCCTTCTAGCGGGGGGAAGCTACGAGCAGTACTTC. Protein product: CASSLLAGGSYEQYF. The V call is TRBV7-6, the J call TRBJ2-7; 11 bases align to TRBD2. The CDR3 is 15 amino acids. J gave up 3 bases and V 5 bases, and 6 bases lay outside the gene matches. The germline gives CDR1 SGHVS, CDR2 FNYEAQ.

A few counts support this clone. This chain connects TRBV4-1 to TRBJ1-2; TRBD1 is a possible D gene (6 bases). This CDR3 has 14 amino acids. The germline V gene encodes CDR1 MGHRA and CDR2 YSYEKL. Trimming took 3 bases from V and 8 from J, leaving 16 bases between them. The CDR3 nucleotides read TGCGCCAGCAGCCAGCCCGAACAGGGTAGGGGCTACACCTTC. It codes for CASSQPEQGRGYTF.

V and J are TRBV7-3 and TRBJ1-2; 8 nucleotides match TRBD1. Losses at the gene ends were 5 bases for V and 6 bases for J; bases not matched to a gene: 11. Germline CDR1 and CDR2: SGHTA and FQGTGA. This CDR3 region has 15 residues. The DNA of the CDR3 is TGTGCCAGCAGCCCATCAGGGGGCAGAGCTGATGGCTACACCTTC. The encoded protein is CASSPSGGRADGYTF.

V and J are TRBV9 and TRBJ2-1, with 9 bases that match TRBD2. CDR1 is SGDLS and CDR2 is YYNGEE in the germline V gene. V shed 4 bases and J 3 bases; nucleotides not matched to a gene: 5. The CDR3 is 15 residues long. The CDR3 here is CASSISGSIYNEQFF. The DNA for the CDR3 is TGTGCCAGCAGCATTAGCGGGAGTATCTACAATGAGCAGTTCTTC.

The chain links TRBV9 to TRBJ2-7; D is possibly TRBD1 (5 bases). With 4 bases removed from V and 2 bases from J, the gap between germline ends came to 13 bases. The CDR3 sequence is 14 residues long. Germline CDR1 reads SGDLS; CDR2 reads YYNGEE. The CDR3 loop is CASSLTASTYEQYF. CDR3 nucleotides: TGTGCCAGCAGCCTGACAGCTAGTACCTACGAGCAGTACTTC.

The V call is TRBV7-9, the J call TRBJ1-1, with 9 positions matching TRBD1. The length of the CDR3 is 16 residues. V was pared by 2 bases and J by 4 bases, with 8 bases of the junction left unmatched. Germline V gene lookup returns CDR1 SEHNR and CDR2 FQNEAQ (reference sequence). The CDR3 bases are TGTGCCAGCAGCTTATCGGAGGGACAGGGCTCCACTGAAGCTTTCTTT. Protein sequence: CASSLSEGQGSTEAFF.

The chain carries TRBV29-1 and TRBJ2-5, with a possible D match to TRBD2 (5 bases). The CDR3 is 14 amino acids. Germline lookup yields CDR1 SQVTM and CDR2 ANQGSEA. Trimming took 4 bases from V and 4 from J, leaving 16 bases between them. CDR3 amino acids: CSVVGSGWGETQYF. CDR3 DNA: TGCAGCGTTGTAGGCAGCGGATGGGGAGAGACCCAGTACTTC.

The rearrangement links TRBV7-3 to TRBJ2-1; D may be TRBD1 (6 bases). The germline V and J ends were trimmed by 2 bases and 7 bases, with 15 bases remaining between them. This CDR3 is built from 15 residues. Germline lookup yields CDR1 SGHTA and CDR2 FQGTGA. Here the CDR3 reads CASSLSGDRMNEQFF. The DNA of the CDR3 is TGTGCCAGCAGCTTATCAGGGGACCGGATGAATGAGCAGTTCTTC.

The chain has TRBV7-6 and TRBJ1-4, with D perhaps TRBD1 (5 bases). Germline CDR1 is SGHVS and CDR2 is FNYEAQ. The CDR3 is made up of 13 amino acids. The V end was cut by 5 bases, the J end by 10 bases, with 14 bases between. CDR3 DNA: TGTGCCAGCAGCCCGACGAGGCAGGGAAAACTGTTTTTT. Translating it yields CASSPTRQGKLFF.

This clone appeared a single time. V gene TRBV7-9 combines with J gene TRBJ2-3, with D unresolved. V dropped 4 bases and J dropped 0 bases, with 2 bases sitting between them. The CDR3 runs 12 residues. Germline CDR1 and CDR2: SEHNR and FQNEAQ (reference sequence). The CDR3 loop reads CASSSSTDTQYF. Written as DNA, the CDR3 is TGTGCCAGCAGCTCTAGCACAGATACGCAGTATTTT. Full variable domain (outside the CDR3, taken from reference TRBV7-9 and TRBJ2-3): DTGVSQNPRHKITKRGQNVTFRCDPISEHNRLYWYRQTLGQGPEFLTYFQNEAQLEKSRLLSDRFSAERPKGSFSTLEIQRTEQGDSAMYLCASSSSTDTQYFGPGTRLTVL.

Comments on this clone: One end of the junction varies from germline; a read error may be responsible. The chain links TRBV30 to TRBJ1-2; D is perhaps TRBD1 (5 bases). CDR1 and CDR2 (germline): GTSNPN, SVGIG (reference sequence). The CDR3 extends over 11 amino acids. The CDR3 sequence: CAWSVRAGGYF. In DNA form, the CDR3 reads TGTGCCTGGAGTGTACGAGCGGGGGGTTACTTC. Looking up the rest from reference TRBV30 and TRBJ1-2 gives the full variable domain: SQTIHQWPATLVQPVGSPLSLECTVEGTSNPNLYWYRQAAGRGLQLLFYSVGIGQISSEVPQNLSASRPQDRQFILSSKKLLLSDSGFYLCAWSVRAGGYFGSGTRLTVV.

The rearrangement links TRBV7-9 to TRBJ2-7; 7 bases agree with TRBD1. The V gene end was trimmed by 4 bases and the J gene end by 4 bases; junction bases not matched to a gene: 4. This CDR3 spans 13 amino acids. In germline, CDR1 is SEHNR, CDR2 FQNEAQ (reference sequence). This CDR3 is CASSSQTGYEQYF. The CDR3 nucleotides are TGTGCCAGCAGCTCCCAGACAGGGTACGAGCAGTACTTC.

A single count supports this clone. The chain joins TRBV5-4 to TRBJ1-6; TRBD1 aligns across 8 bases. CDR3 length: 16 amino acids. V lost 2 bases and J lost 7; bases outside the gene matches: 8. Germline V gene lookup returns CDR1 SGHNT and CDR2 YYREEE (reference sequence). Here the CDR3 reads CASSFGTGQGNSPLHF. The DNA for the CDR3 is TGTGCCAGCAGCTTTGGGACTGGACAGGGCAATTCACCCCTCCACTTT.